The 2 T cell receptor beta chains listed next were all sequenced from one sample in a study of cytomegalovirus exposure and HLA in healthy donors. This PCR relied on a set of 60 Vbeta primers and 13 Jbeta primers. Clones were sequenced by immunoSEQ multiplex PCR, and TCRdb holds only the in-frame ones, with some missing. The table has more than 95,000 clones, around 74% seen once. Sequenced material: PBMCs. The origin of the receptors is a woman in her seventies in good health and CMV-seropositive.

J is TRBJ2-7 and V is TRBV5-4, with 7 bases aligning to TRBD1. V gave up 4 bases and J gave up 3 bases; unmatched junction bases: 7. Germline values: CDR1 SGHNT, CDR2 YYREEE (reference sequence). The CDR3 extends over 14 amino acids. This chain's CDR3 is CASSPGQEYYEQYF. The CDR3 region has the DNA TGTGCCAGCAGCCCCGGACAGGAGTACTACGAGCAGTACTTC. Looking up the rest from reference TRBV5-4 and TRBJ2-7 gives the full variable domain: ETGVTQSPTHLIKTRGQQVTLRCSSQSGHNTVSWYQQALGQGPQFIFQYYREEENGRGNFPPRFSGLQFPNYSSELNVNALELDDSALYLCASSPGQEYYEQYFGPGTRLTVT.

The rearrangement uses TRBV28 and TRBJ2-2, with TRBD2 matching over 13 bases. V lost 3 bases, J lost 7 bases, and 11 bases stayed unmatched. Germline V lookup: CDR1 MDHEN, CDR2 SYDVKM. CDR3 length equals 18 residues. CDR3 sequence reads: CASSLGWGLAGNDGELFF. Here the CDR3 DNA reads TGTGCCAGCAGTTTGGGTTGGGGACTAGCGGGAAATGACGGGGAGCTGTTTTTT.